The clone carrying this T cell receptor (beta chain) was seen only once. Its target is not known. This sample is drawn from a study of CD8 T cell repertoires and HIV-1 epitope variants. As for the study in general: Twenty-five autologous and known Gag and Nef epitope variant peptides each stimulated T cells separately. Controls were a CMV, EBV and flu peptide pool, Ebola AY9 negative control, and no-peptide well.

Overall study findings and caveats: Nef KF9 drew roughly five clonotypes and HW9 one, without TAALDMSHF responses. Beta chains alone show antigen proliferation, not cytokine profile or function.

The CDR3 loop spans 16 amino acids. The germline V and J ends were trimmed by 1 base and 6 bases, with 16 bases remaining between them. In germline, CDR1 is SGHVS, CDR2 FQNEAQ. The data were produced by immunoSEQ multiplex PCR, yet TCRdb's version contains in-frame clones alone and is incomplete. The sample holds roughly 5,500 clones, 55% to 70% seen once. The sample comprised cultured CD8+ T cells derived from PBMCs. The sequence derives from a male donor with HIV. The V gene is TRBV7-8, the J gene TRBJ2-1; D is unclear. CDR3 region: CASSLEAVEYSNEQFF. The CDR3 DNA follows: TGTGCCAGCAGCTTAGAGGCGGTAGAATATAGCAATGAGCAGTTCTTC.